The source of this T cell receptor (beta chain) is a study of Graves' ophthalmopathy and Graves' hyperthyroidism. The CDR3 loop spans 15 amino acids. With 1 base removed from V and 5 bases from J, the gap between germline ends came to 14 bases. Germline loops: CDR1 SGHRS, CDR2 YFSETQ. It was on clinical symptoms, serum thyroxine, TRAb, thyroid ultrasound and orbital computed tomography that diagnosis relied. CDR3 regions of TCR beta were amplified from RNA transcripts. Investigators did first-round RT-PCR with HTBI primers, then second-round multiplex PCR. TCRdb re-called the multiplex PCR reads through MiXCR, storing one row per CDR3 protein. This sample has about 220,000 distinct CDR3 sequences, with 20% to 25% found just once.

This TCR was recovered from a woman aged 50 to 60 with Graves' ophthalmopathy. The V gene is TRBV5-1, the J gene TRBJ2-3, with D possibly being TRBD1 or TRBD2 (5 bases each). The sample consisted of peripheral blood. The CDR3 coding sequence is TGCGCCAGCAGCTTGTTACCGGGGCGTCAAGATACGCAGTATTTT. The encoded protein is CASSLLPGRQDTQYF.